A single sample is the source of the 15 T cell receptor beta chains below, sequenced in a study of blood T cell repertoires in COVID-19. Using immunoSEQ multiplex PCR, the repertoire was profiled, and TCRdb retains in-frame clones only, with some absent. Among around 140,000 clones listed, 75% to 90% were seen once. The sequenced sample consisted of peripheral blood. These TCRs come from a woman aged 50 to 60 with acute or convalescent COVID-19.

V and J are TRBV4-1 and TRBJ2-2, with 12 bases lining up with TRBD2. Germline V CDR1 and CDR2: MGHRA, YSYEKL. The junction had 19 bases not matched to a gene; V was cut back by 3 bases and J by 5 bases. The CDR3 contains 21 residues. The CDR3 region has the DNA TGCGCCAGCAGCCAGGTCCGGACAGGGAGGACTAGCGGGGACCCTACCGGGGAGCTGTTTTTT. Encoded protein: CASSQVRTGRTSGDPTGELFF.

This chain links TRBV6-6 with TRBJ1-3, with D hard to call. Germline values: CDR1 MNHNY, CDR2 SVGAGI (reference sequence). V lost 2 bases to trimming and J lost 7 bases, with 12 bases between them. The CDR3 extends over 14 amino acids. Here the CDR3 DNA reads TGTGCCAGCAGTTACCCCAGTACTAGGAACACCATATATTTT. This encodes CASSYPSTRNTIYF.

The rearrangement uses TRBV29-1 and TRBJ1-1; possible D gene TRBD1, 5 bases. The CDR3 sequence is 18 residues long. Trimming removed 4 bases at V and 4 bases at J, with 28 bases between. Germline CDR1 SQVTM, CDR2 ANQGSEA. CDR3 coding DNA: TGCAGCGTTGCCCTTGACAGCTTCGGTTTGAGATGGGCCACTGAAGCTTTCTTT. Encoded protein: CSVALDSFGLRWATEAFF.

J is TRBJ2-7 and V is TRBV4-1; maybe TRBD1 (5 bases). Germline CDR1 reads MGHRA; CDR2 reads YSYEKL. The length of the CDR3 is 15 residues. Trimming cost V 1 base and J 0 bases, with 10 bases left between them. In DNA, the CDR3 is TGCGCCAGCAGCCAAGTAGACAGTAGCTCCTACGAGCAGTACTTC. Translated, it gives CASSQVDSSSYEQYF.

V is TRBV19 and J is TRBJ1-3; D gene uncertain. This CDR3 is 13 amino acids long. From germline, CDR1 is LNHDA and CDR2 SQIVND (reference sequence). Trimming took off 9 bases at V and 4 bases at J, with 13 bases between the two ends. DNA for the CDR3: TGTGCCAGCTCAGGTGTTTTCGGAAACACCATATATTTT. It translates to CASSGVFGNTIYF.

The chain has TRBV6-1 and TRBJ1-2; no clear D gene. Per the germline V gene, CDR1 is MNHNS and CDR2 is SASEGT. V gave up 3 bases and J gave up 0 bases, with 11 bases separating them. This CDR3 is built from 15 residues. The CDR3 sequence is CASSEYGYSNYGYTF. The CDR3 DNA reads as TGTGCCAGCAGTGAGTACGGGTATTCTAACTATGGCTACACCTTC.

This chain links TRBV3-1 (or the pseudogene TRBV3-2) with TRBJ2-1; tentatively, D is TRBD2 (6 bases). Deletions cut 2 bases from V and 6 bases from J, with 14 bases between. The germline V gene encodes CDR1 LGHDT and CDR2 YNNKEL (reference sequence). The CDR3 sequence is 15 residues long. In DNA, the CDR3 is TGTGCCAGCAGCCAAACTCCACTAGCAATCAATGAGCAGTTCTTC. It encodes CASSQTPLAINEQFF.

The chain joins TRBV5-1 to TRBJ1-5; a possible D gene is TRBD1 (5 bases). The germline V and J ends were trimmed by 0 bases and 1 base, with 8 bases remaining between them. The CDR3 runs 15 residues. The germline V gene has CDR1 SGHRS and CDR2 YFSETQ. The CDR3 DNA reads as TGCGCCAGCAGCTTGGCAGGGCAGAGCAATCAGCCCCAGCATTTT. Translation: CASSLAGQSNQPQHF.

This chain uses TRBV3-1 (or the pseudogene TRBV3-2) with TRBJ1-2; 11 bases fit TRBD1. V gave up 6 bases and J gave up 6 bases; unmatched junction bases: 3. The CDR3 covers 13 residues. CDR1 is LGHDT, CDR2 YNNKEL, per germline (reference sequence). The CDR3 sequence is CASSVGQGDGYTF. The CDR3 bases are TGTGCCAGCAGTGTGGGACAGGGGGATGGCTACACCTTC.

V gene TRBV9 combines with J gene TRBJ1-4; D gene ambiguous. The CDR3 contains 13 residues. V lost 0 bases and J lost 6, with 6 bases in between. CDR1 SGDLS and CDR2 YYNGEE come from the germline V gene. The CDR3 reads CASSVGGDEKLFF. The CDR3, as DNA: TGTGCCAGCAGCGTAGGAGGAGATGAAAAACTGTTTTTT.

The chain combines TRBV12-5 with TRBJ2-4, with 11 bases that match TRBD1. The ends lost 3 bases at V and 3 bases at J; junction bases unmatched: 22. Per germline, CDR1 LGHNT and CDR2 FRNRAP. The CDR3 sequence is 22 residues long. CDR3 residues: CASGFLHQPGQGEFLVKNIQYF. The DNA of the CDR3 is TGTGCTAGTGGTTTCCTACACCAGCCGGGACAGGGGGAGTTTTTGGTCAAAAACATTCAGTACTTC.

This clone has more than one count but fewer than ten. The V and J genes are TRBV10-3 and TRBJ1-1; 8 positions match TRBD1. Germline-derived CDR1 and CDR2 are ENHRY and SYGVKD. V lost 4 bases to trimming and J lost 5 bases; unmatched junction nucleotides: 0. The CDR3 runs to 12 residues. Here the CDR3 reads CAISGTGTEAFF. DNA for the CDR3: TGTGCCATCAGTGGGACAGGGACTGAAGCTTTCTTT.

V gene TRBV3-1 (or the pseudogene TRBV3-2) combines with J gene TRBJ1-1; TRBD1 matches 8 bases. The CDR3 totals 15 residues. Germline lookup yields CDR1 LGHDT and CDR2 YNNKEL (reference sequence). After removal of 2 bases from V and 4 bases from J, the junction contained 6 bases not matched to a gene. The CDR3 loop is CASSQSTGAVTEAFF. DNA for the CDR3: TGTGCCAGCAGCCAATCGACAGGGGCTGTCACTGAAGCTTTCTTT.

The V call is TRBV18, the J call TRBJ2-1; 8 nucleotides match TRBD2. Germline CDR1 KGHSH, CDR2 LQKENI. Trimming at V came to 6 bases and at J to 3 bases, leaving 7 bases not matched to a gene. CDR3 length equals 15 residues. Written as DNA, the CDR3 is TGTGCCAGCTCCCAGCGGGAGATGGGCTACAATGAGCAGTTCTTC. This sequence encodes CASSQREMGYNEQFF.

J is TRBJ2-5 and V is TRBV7-2; TRBD2 agrees at 8 bases. Germline-derived CDR1 and CDR2 are SGHTA and FQGNSA. The CDR3 covers 15 residues. Unmatched junction bases numbered 8, after V lost 4 bases and J lost 4 bases. The CDR3 here is CASSSYPGGAETQYF. As DNA, the CDR3 is TGTGCCAGCAGCTCCTACCCCGGGGGGGCAGAGACCCAGTACTTC.